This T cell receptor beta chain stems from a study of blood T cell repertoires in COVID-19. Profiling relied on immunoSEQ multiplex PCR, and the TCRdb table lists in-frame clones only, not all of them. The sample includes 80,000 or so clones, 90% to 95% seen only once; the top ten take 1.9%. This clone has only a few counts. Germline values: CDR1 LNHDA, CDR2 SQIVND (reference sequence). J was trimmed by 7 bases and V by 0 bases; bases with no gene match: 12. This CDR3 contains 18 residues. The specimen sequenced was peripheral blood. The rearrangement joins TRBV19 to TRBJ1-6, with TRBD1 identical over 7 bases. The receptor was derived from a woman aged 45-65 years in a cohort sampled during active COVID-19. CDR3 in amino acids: CASSIEGTSGTANSPLHF. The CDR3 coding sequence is TGTGCCAGTAGTATAGAGGGGACCTCCGGGACAGCCAATTCACCCCTCCACTTT.